The TCR beta chain described here comes from a study of cytomegalovirus exposure and HLA in healthy donors. V lost 2 bases, J lost 7 bases, and 6 bases stayed unmatched. Germline-derived CDR1 and CDR2 are MNHEY and SMNVEV (reference sequence). The CDR3 loop spans 15 amino acids. Amplification used 60 Vbeta primers and 13 Jbeta primers. Clones were sequenced by immunoSEQ multiplex PCR, and TCRdb holds only the in-frame ones, with some missing. The sample includes approximately 160,000 clones, about 65% of them seen just once. This chain links TRBV27 with TRBJ2-1; 9 bases are shared with TRBD1. Sample: PBMCs. The TCR comes from a woman aged 18-29 years in good health and CMV-seropositive. Here the CDR3 DNA reads TGTGCCAGCAGTTTAGAGGGACAGGGTTTTAATGAGCAGTTCTTC. It yields the protein CASSLEGQGFNEQFF.